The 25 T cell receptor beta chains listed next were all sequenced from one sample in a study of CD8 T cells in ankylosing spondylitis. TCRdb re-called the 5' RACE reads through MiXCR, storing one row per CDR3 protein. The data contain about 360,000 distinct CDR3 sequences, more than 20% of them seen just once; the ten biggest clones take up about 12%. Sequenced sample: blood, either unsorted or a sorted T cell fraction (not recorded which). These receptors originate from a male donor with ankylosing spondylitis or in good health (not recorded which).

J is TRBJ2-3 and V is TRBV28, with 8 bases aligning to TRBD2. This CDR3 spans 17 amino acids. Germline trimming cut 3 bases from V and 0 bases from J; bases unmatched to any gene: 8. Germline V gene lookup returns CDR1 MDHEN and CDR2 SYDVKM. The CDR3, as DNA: TGTGCCAGCAGTTTCCGCGGGGGGAGTGATAGCACAGATACGCAGTATTTT. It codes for CASSFRGGSDSTDTQYF.

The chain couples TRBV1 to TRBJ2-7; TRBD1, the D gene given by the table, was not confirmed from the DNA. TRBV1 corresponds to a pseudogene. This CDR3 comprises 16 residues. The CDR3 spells CTSSQEGGRVGGEQYF. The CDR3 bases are TGCACCAGCAGCCAAGAAGGAGGCAGGGTAGGCGGCGAGCAGTACTTC.

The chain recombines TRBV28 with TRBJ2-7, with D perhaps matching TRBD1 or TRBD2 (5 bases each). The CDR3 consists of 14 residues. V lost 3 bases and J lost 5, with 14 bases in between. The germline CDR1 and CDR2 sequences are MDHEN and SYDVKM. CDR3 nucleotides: TGTGCCAGCAGTTTGGTACTGGGGACCAACGAGCAGTACTTC. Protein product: CASSLVLGTNEQYF.

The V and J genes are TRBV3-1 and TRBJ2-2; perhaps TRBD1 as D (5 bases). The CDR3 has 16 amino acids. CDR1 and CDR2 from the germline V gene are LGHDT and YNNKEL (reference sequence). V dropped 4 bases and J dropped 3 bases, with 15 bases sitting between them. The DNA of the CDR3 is TGTGCCAGCAGCCCTCAGGGCGTAGAGGACACCGGGGAGCTGTTTTTT. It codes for CASSPQGVEDTGELFF.

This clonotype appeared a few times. The CDR3 loop is CASSLAAGPTLYNEQFF. CDR3 coding DNA: TGTGCCAGCAGTTTAGCGGCGGGACCGACCTTGTACAATGAGCAGTTCTTC. The chain combines TRBV12-3 or TRBV12-4 with TRBJ2-1; possibly TRBD2 for D (6 bases). With 0 bases removed from V and 4 bases from J, the gap between germline ends came to 16 bases. CDR3 length equals 17 residues.

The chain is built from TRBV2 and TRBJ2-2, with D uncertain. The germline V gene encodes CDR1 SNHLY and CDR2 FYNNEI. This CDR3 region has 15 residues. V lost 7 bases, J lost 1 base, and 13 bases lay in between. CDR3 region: CASTRIGENTGELFF. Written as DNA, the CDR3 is TGTGCCAGCACTAGAATTGGAGAGAACACCGGGGAGCTGTTTTTT.

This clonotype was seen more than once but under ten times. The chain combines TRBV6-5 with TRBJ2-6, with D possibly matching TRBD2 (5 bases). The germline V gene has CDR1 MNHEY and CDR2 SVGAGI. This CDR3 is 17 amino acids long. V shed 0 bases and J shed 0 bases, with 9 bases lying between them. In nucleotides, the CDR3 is TGTGCCAGCAGTTACTCGGGTCGGGGCTCTGGGGCCAACGTCCTGACTTTC. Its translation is CASSYSGRGSGANVLTF.

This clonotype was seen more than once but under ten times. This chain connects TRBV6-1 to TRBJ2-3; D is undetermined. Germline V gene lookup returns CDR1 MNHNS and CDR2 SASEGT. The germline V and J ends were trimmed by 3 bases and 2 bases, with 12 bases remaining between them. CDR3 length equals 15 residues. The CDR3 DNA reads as TGTGCCAGCAGTGAGAGTGACGGTAACACAGATACGCAGTATTTT. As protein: CASSESDGNTDTQYF.

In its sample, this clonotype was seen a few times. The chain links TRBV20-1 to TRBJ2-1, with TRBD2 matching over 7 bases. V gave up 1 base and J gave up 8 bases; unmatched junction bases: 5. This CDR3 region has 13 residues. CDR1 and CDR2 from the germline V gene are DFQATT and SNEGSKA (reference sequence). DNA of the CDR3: TGCAGTGCTAGAGTTGGGCTAGCGGATGAGCAGTTCTTC. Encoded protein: CSARVGLADEQFF.

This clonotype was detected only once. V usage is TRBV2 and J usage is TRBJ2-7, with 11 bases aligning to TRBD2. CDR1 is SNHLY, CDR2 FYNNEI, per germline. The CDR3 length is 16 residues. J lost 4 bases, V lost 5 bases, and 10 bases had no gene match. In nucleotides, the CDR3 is TGTGCCAGCAGTTCCCGACTAGCGGGGTCTACGTACGAGCAGTACTTC. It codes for CASSSRLAGSTYEQYF.

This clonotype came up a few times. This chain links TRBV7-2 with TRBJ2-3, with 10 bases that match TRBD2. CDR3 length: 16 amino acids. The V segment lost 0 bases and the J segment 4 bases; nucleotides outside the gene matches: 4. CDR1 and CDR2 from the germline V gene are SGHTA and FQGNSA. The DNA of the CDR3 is TGTGCCAGCAGCTTAGCGGTAGCGGGGGGTCCAGATACGCAGTATTTT. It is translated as CASSLAVAGGPDTQYF. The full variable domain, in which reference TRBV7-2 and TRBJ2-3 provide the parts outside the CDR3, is GAGVSQSPSNKVTEKGKDVELRCDPISGHTALYWYRQSLGQGLEFLIYFQGNSAPDKSGLPSDRFSAERTGGSVSTLTIQRTQQEDSAVYLCASSLAVAGGPDTQYFGPGTRLTVL.

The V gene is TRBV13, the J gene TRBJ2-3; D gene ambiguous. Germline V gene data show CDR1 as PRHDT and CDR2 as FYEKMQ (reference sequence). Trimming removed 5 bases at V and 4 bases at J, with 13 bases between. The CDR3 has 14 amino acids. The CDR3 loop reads CASSTVLLPDTQYF. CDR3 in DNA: TGTGCCAGCAGCACCGTCTTGCTCCCAGATACGCAGTATTTT.

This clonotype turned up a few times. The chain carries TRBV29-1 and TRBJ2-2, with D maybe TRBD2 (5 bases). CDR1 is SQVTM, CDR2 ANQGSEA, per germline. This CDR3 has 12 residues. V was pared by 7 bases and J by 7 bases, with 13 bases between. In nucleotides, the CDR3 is TGCAGCGCATCAACGGGGAACGGGGAGCTGTTTTTT. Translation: CSASTGNGELFF.

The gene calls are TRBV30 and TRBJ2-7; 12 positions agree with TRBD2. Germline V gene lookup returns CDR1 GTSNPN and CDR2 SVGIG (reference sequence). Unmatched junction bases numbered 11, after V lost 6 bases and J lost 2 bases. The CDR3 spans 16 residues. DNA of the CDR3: TGTGCCTGCCTTCTAGCGGGGGGGCTGTTGCCCTACGAGCAGTACTTC. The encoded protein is CACLLAGGLLPYEQYF.

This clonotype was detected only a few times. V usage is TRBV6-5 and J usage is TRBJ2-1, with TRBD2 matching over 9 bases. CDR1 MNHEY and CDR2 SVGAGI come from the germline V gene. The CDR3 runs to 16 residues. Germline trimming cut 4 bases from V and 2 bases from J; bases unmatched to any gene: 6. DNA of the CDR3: TGTGCCAGCAGTTCATCGGCGGGGGGGGCCTACAATGAGCAGTTCTTC. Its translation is CASSSSAGGAYNEQFF.

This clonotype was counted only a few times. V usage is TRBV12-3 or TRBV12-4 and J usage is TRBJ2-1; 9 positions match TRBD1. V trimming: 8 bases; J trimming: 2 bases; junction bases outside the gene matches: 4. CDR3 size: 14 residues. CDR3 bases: TGTGCCAGCGGGGACAGGGCCACCTACAATGAGCAGTTCTTC. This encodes CASGDRATYNEQFF.

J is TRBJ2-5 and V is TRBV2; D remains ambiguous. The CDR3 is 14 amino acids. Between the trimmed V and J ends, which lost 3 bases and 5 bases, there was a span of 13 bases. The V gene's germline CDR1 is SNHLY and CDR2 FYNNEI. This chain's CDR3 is CASSDGRLRETQYF. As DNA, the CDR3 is TGTGCCAGCAGTGACGGACGCCTCCGTGAGACCCAGTACTTC.

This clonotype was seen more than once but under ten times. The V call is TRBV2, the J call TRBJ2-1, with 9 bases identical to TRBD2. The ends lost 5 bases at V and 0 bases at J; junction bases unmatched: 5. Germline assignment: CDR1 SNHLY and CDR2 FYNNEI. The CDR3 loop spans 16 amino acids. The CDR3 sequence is CASSRAGGRSYNEQFF. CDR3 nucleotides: TGTGCCAGCAGTAGAGCGGGGGGCCGCTCCTACAATGAGCAGTTCTTC.

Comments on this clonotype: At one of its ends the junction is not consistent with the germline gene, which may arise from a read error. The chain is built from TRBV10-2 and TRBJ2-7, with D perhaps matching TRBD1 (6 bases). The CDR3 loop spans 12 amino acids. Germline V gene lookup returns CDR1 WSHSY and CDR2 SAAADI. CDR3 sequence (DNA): TGCGCCAGCGGTGAGGGGGCCTACGAGCAGTACTTC. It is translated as CASGEGAYEQYF.

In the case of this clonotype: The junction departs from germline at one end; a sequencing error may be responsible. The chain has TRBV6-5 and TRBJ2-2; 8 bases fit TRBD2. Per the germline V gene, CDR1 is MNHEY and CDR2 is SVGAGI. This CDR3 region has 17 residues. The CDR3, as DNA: TGTGCCAGCAGTTACCTCCACGGGGGGGTTGGCACCCGGGAGCTGTTTTTT. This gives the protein CASSYLHGGVGTRELFF.

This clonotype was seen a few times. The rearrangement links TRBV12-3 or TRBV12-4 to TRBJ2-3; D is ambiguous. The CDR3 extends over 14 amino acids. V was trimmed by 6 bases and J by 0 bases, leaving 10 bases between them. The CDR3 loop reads CASSPRLSTDTQYF. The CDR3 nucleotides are TGTGCCAGCAGCCCTCGGTTAAGCACAGATACGCAGTATTTT.

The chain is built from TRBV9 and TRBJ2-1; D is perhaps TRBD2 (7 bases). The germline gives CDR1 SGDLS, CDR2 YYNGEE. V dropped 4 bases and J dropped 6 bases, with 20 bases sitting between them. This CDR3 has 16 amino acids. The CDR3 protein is CASSLSGGARSNEQFF. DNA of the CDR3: TGTGCCAGCAGCCTTTCTGGGGGGGCTCGGAGCAATGAGCAGTTCTTC.

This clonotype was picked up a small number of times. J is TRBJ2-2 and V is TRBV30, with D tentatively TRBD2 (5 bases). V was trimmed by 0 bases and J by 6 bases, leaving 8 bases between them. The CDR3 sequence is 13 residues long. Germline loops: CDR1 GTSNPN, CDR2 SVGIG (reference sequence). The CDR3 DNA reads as TGTGCCTGGAGTGTCGGAGGTGCCGGGGAGCTGTTTTTT. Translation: CAWSVGGAGELFF. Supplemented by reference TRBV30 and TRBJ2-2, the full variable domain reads SQTIHQWPATLVQPVGSPLSLECTVEGTSNPNLYWYRQAAGRGLQLLFYSVGIGQISSEVPQNLSASRPQDRQFILSSKKLLLSDSGFYLCAWSVGGAGELFFGEGSRLTVL.

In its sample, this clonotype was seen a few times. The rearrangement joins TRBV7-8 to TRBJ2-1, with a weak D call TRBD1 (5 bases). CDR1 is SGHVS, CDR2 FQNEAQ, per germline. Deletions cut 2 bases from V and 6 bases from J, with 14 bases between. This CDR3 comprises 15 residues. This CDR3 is CASSLRGGPLNEQFF. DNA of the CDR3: TGTGCCAGCAGCTTAAGGGGTGGCCCCCTCAATGAGCAGTTCTTC.

CDR3 sequence: CASTRRGGDPTDTQYF. The CDR3 DNA reads TGTGCCAGCACCCGCCGGGGCGGGGATCCCACAGATACGCAGTATTTT. The chain links TRBV6-1 to TRBJ2-3; D is possibly TRBD2 (6 bases). CDR3 size: 16 residues. V dropped 7 bases and J dropped 2 bases, with 19 bases sitting between them. From germline, CDR1 is MNHNS and CDR2 SASEGT.